This TCR beta chain is from a study of blood T cell repertoires in COVID-19 (dated by TCRdb to 2019 to 2021). Regarding the complete study: Collaborator samples came from the United States, Italy and Spain and covered acute and convalescent phases of COVID-19. The material from the prospective study consisted of cDNA or gDNA derived from T cells, B-cell-depleted T cells, or PBMCs. Subjects who had been exposed to COVID-19, were actively infected with it, or had recovered from it provided the deeply sampled blood TCRbeta repertoires that made up the dataset. The repertoires were released in a freely available public database meant as a resource for research on the immune response to SARS-CoV-2. The samples were drawn from two sources: the first 160 participants of the ongoing ImmuneRACE study, and some 1,300 subjects contributed by 6 global collaborators. Sample metadata almost always included a de-identified subject ID, COVID-19 status, age in years and sex. HLA class I and class II types, where available, came from metadata supplied by the sample provider rather than from assay-based typing. Overall study results and their limits: The amount of clinical and demographic metadata varied by source and participant and was provided uncurated.

Trimming leaves V shorter by 6 bases and J shorter by 2 bases, with the junction holding 4 bases beyond the gene matches. The CDR3 sequence holds 13 residues, the cysteine and phenylalanine included. This entry keeps only the CDR3 DNA: 39 bases, framed from base 1. TCRbeta CDR3 regions were amplified from genomic DNA by means of the immunoSEQ Assay, a bias-controlled multiplex PCR. On the study's bioinformatics: The number of nucleated cells in each sample was estimated by amplification of reference gene primers within the assay. Sequence reads were collapsed and filtered to measure the absolute abundance of every unique TCRbeta CDR3 rearrangement. For each sample, productive Simpson clonality was calculated by taking the square root of Simpson's diversity index across productive rearrangements. The clones in this table, taken by TCRdb from immuneACCESS, are in-frame only. Not every clone is retained; where verified, under half of the shortfall comes from an unresolved V gene, and the cause of the rest is unknown. The V and J calls and clone size come from that table; D and trimming were worked out from the DNA. This sample holds around 190,000 clones; roughly 80% were observed only once. The top ten constitute about 1.6% of the sample.

Whole blood was collected in K2EDTA tubes by collaborating institutions according to the institutions' own protocols. For TCRbeta analysis, collaborators shipped samples in one of three forms: frozen whole blood, isolated PBMCs, or DNA extracted from either of those sample types. Details on this clone: The clone's antigen remains unknown. The record has no base qualities; no much larger clone is one base away.

This TCR was recovered from a human donor in a cohort sampled during active COVID-19. The rearranged segments are TRBV12-3 or TRBV12-4 and TRBJ2-7, with TRBD1 matching 7 junction bases. The sequencing input was peripheral blood. The base sequence is TGTGCCAGCAGCCCAGGGACAGCCTACGAGCAGTACTTC. Its translation is CASSPGTAYEQYF.